Listed below are T cell receptor beta chains from one sample, sequenced in a study of shared clonotypes between healthy human individuals. Repertoires were generated with immunoSEQ multiplex PCR, while TCRdb's copy carries only in-frame clones and drops some. Of approximately 2,200,000 clones in the sample, 85% to 95% are singletons; the top ten hold approximately 1.7%. Material: naive CD8+ T cells from PBMCs. These receptor sequences come from a man between 18 and 29 years old in good health. Some clones in this sample may be carry-over from other donors' samples. Both conserved end residues are part of each CDR3. A D gene is named only where the DNA matches it firmly. A clone size is listed for some rows: how often the clone was seen (once, few, many), or a class if it is expanded.

d_call	v_call	clone_size	j_call	cdr3_aa	cdr3_nt
TRBD1	TRBV7-7	NA	TRBJ2-7	CASSLDRGPLYEQYF	TGTGCCAGCAGCTTAGACAGGGGCCCGCTCTACGAGCAGTACTTC
NA	TRBV9	few	TRBJ1-1	CASSYRLNTEAFF	TGTGCCAGCAGCTACAGATTGAACACTGAAGCTTTCTTT
TRBD1	TRBV7-9	NA	TRBJ2-7	CASSLGTGFYYEQYF	TGTGCCAGCAGCTTAGGGACAGGATTCTATTACGAGCAGTACTTC
NA	TRBV27	NA	TRBJ2-7	CASGWPPAYEQYF	TGTGCCAGCGGCTGGCCTCCCGCCTACGAGCAGTACTTC
TRBD2	TRBV2	NA	TRBJ2-1	CASSERAGVLQFF	TGTGCCAGCAGTGAAAGAGCGGGAGTGTTGCAGTTCTTC
NA	TRBV28	NA	TRBJ1-2	CASSLWVRDRSGYTF	TGTGCCAGCAGTTTATGGGTCAGGGATCGCTCTGGCTACACCTTC
NA	TRBV19	NA	TRBJ1-5	CASNFPDGTSNQPQHF	TGTGCCAGTAACTTCCCGGATGGGACTAGCAATCAGCCCCAGCATTTT
NA	TRBV7-8	NA	TRBJ2-7	CASSLAGRLGDYEQYF	TGTGCCAGCAGCTTAGCTGGACGACTAGGGGACTACGAGCAGTACTTC
NA	TRBV28	NA	TRBJ2-3	CASSLRRNTDTQYF	TGTGCCAGCAGTTTACGGAGAAACACAGATACGCAGTATTTT
NA	TRBV7-9	once	TRBJ2-1	CASSSNDYASYNEQFF	TGTGCCAGCAGCTCCAATGACTACGCCTCCTACAATGAGCAGTTCTTC
TRBD2	TRBV28	NA	TRBJ2-1	CASSSGTSGRGDEQFF	TGTGCCAGCAGTTCCGGGACTAGCGGGAGAGGGGATGAGCAGTTCTTC
NA	TRBV27	NA	TRBJ2-3	CASSYSPGTRDTQYF	TGTGCCAGCAGTTACTCCCCCGGGACGAGAGATACGCAGTATTTT
NA	TRBV11-3	NA	TRBJ2-5	CASSYDRTKTQYF	TGTGCCAGCAGCTACGACAGGACGAAGACCCAGTACTTC
TRBD1	TRBV4-3	once	TRBJ1-1	CASSQGTAFYTEAFF	TGCGCCAGCAGCCAGGGGACAGCATTTTACACTGAAGCTTTCTTT
TRBD1	TRBV9	once	TRBJ2-5	CASSAWDRKETQYF	TGTGCCAGCAGCGCGTGGGACAGGAAAGAGACCCAGTACTTC
NA	TRBV7-9	NA	TRBJ2-5	CASSSGPDQEETQYF	TGTGCCAGCAGCTCTGGGCCAGACCAAGAAGAGACCCAGTACTTC
NA	TRBV5-4	NA	TRBJ2-2	CASSQTTPGTGELFF	TGTGCCAGCAGCCAGACTACGCCCGGTACCGGGGAGCTGTTTTTT
TRBD2	TRBV9	NA	TRBJ2-2	CASSDRTSGSFGGTGELFF	TGTGCCAGCAGCGACAGGACTAGCGGGAGTTTTGGGGGCACCGGGGAGCTGTTTTTT
NA	TRBV28	NA	TRBJ1-2	CASSLLGPRDYTF	TGTGCCAGCAGTTTATTGGGCCCCCGTGACTACACCTTC
NA	TRBV7-9	NA	TRBJ2-3	CASSRWWGGTDTQYF	TGTGCCAGCTCCCGCTGGTGGGGCGGCACAGATACGCAGTATTTT
NA	TRBV19	NA	TRBJ2-7	CASSIVRAGAWDEQYF	TGTGCCAGTAGTATAGTTCGGGCAGGGGCATGGGACGAGCAGTACTTC
NA	TRBV19	NA	TRBJ2-1	CASSIMGSTSEQFF	TGTGCCAGTAGTATAATGGGCTCCACCAGCGAGCAGTTCTTC
TRBD2	TRBV4-1	NA	TRBJ2-7	CASSQSTSLHEQYF	TGCGCCAGCAGCCAATCGACTAGCTTGCACGAGCAGTACTTC
NA	TRBV11-2	NA	TRBJ1-1	CASSFGPKEAFF	TGTGCCAGCAGCTTCGGGCCGAAAGAAGCTTTCTTT
TRBD1	TRBV19	NA	TRBJ1-5	CASTHDRDEGDSNQPQHF	TGTGCCAGTACCCACGACAGGGATGAGGGGGATAGCAATCAGCCCCAGCATTTT
NA	TRBV19	NA	TRBJ2-1	CASSIGTGIVGEQFF	TGTGCCAGTAGTATAGGAACAGGTATAGTTGGTGAGCAGTTCTTC
NA	TRBV28	NA	TRBJ1-1	CASSFGFLNTEAFF	TGTGCCAGCAGTTTTGGCTTTTTGAACACTGAAGCTTTCTTT
NA	TRBV9	few	TRBJ1-2	CASSVGDGGGYTF	TGTGCCAGCAGCGTAGGGGACGGTGGAGGCTACACCTTC
NA	TRBV28	NA	TRBJ2-5	CASSSAIYRENQETQYF	TGTGCCAGCAGTTCCGCAATTTACAGGGAGAACCAAGAGACCCAGTACTTC
NA	TRBV7-7	NA	TRBJ2-7	CASSLRPGWGEQYF	TGTGCCAGCAGCTTACGCCCGGGGTGGGGTGAGCAGTACTTC
NA	TRBV4-3	NA	TRBJ1-2	CASSQDLSGNYGYTF	TGCGCCAGCAGCCAAGATTTATCCGGCAACTATGGCTACACCTTC
NA	TRBV29-1	NA	TRBJ2-5	CSVEDLGAQETQYF	TGCAGCGTTGAAGATTTAGGAGCCCAAGAGACCCAGTACTTC
NA	TRBV27	NA	TRBJ1-5	CASSTGGVAVNSNQPQHF	TGTGCCAGCAGTACGGGAGGAGTCGCGGTTAATAGCAATCAGCCCCAGCATTTT
NA	TRBV13	NA	TRBJ2-5	CASSLVQGGETQYF	TGTGCCAGCAGCTTAGTGCAGGGGGGAGAGACCCAGTACTTC
TRBD1	TRBV7-9	NA	TRBJ1-1	CASSGDRALTEAFF	TGTGCCAGCAGCGGGGACAGGGCCCTTACTGAAGCTTTCTTT
NA	TRBV4-3	NA	TRBJ2-3	CASSHSAGRQRADTQYF	TGCGCCAGCAGCCACTCCGCGGGGCGGCAGAGGGCGGATACGCAGTATTTT
NA	TRBV10-3	NA	TRBJ1-5	CAISEFDRRLNQPQHF	TGTGCCATCAGTGAGTTCGACCGGCGGTTAAATCAGCCCCAGCATTTT
TRBD1	TRBV6-5	NA	TRBJ2-7	CASSFTDRAHEQYF	TGTGCCAGCAGTTTTACCGACAGGGCCCACGAGCAGTACTTC
NA	TRBV27	few	TRBJ1-5	CASSLSLRENGNQPQHF	TGTGCCAGCAGTTTGTCACTCCGAGAGAACGGCAATCAGCCCCAGCATTTT
NA	TRBV18	NA	TRBJ2-4	CASSPEMTLAKNIQYF	TGTGCCAGCTCACCCGAGATGACACTAGCCAAAAACATTCAGTACTTC
NA	TRBV7-8	once	TRBJ2-2	CASSYIRETTGYTGELFF	TGTGCCAGCAGCTATATCCGGGAGACGACAGGGTACACCGGGGAGCTGTTTTTT
NA	TRBV28	NA	TRBJ2-7	CASSSDFQRSYEQYF	TGTGCCAGCAGTTCGGACTTCCAAAGGTCCTACGAGCAGTACTTC
NA	TRBV28	NA	TRBJ2-7	CASSLTGNLLEQYF	TGTGCCAGCAGTTTAACCGGGAATCTACTCGAGCAGTACTTC
NA	TRBV7-9	NA	TRBJ2-3	CASSYGGLLADTQYF	TGTGCCAGCAGCTACGGGGGCTTACTCGCAGATACGCAGTATTTT
TRBD1	TRBV10-2	NA	TRBJ1-2	CASQQGRAEGWTF	TGCGCCAGCCAACAGGGGAGGGCCGAGGGTTGGACCTTC
TRBD1	TRBV10-3	once	TRBJ2-7	CAISESTGFSYEQYF	TGTGCCATCAGTGAGTCGACAGGGTTCTCCTACGAGCAGTACTTC
NA	TRBV19	NA	TRBJ1-1	CASSLGRTMNTEAFF	TGTGCCAGTAGTCTTGGACGGACCATGAACACTGAAGCTTTCTTT
TRBD1	TRBV4-3	NA	TRBJ2-1	CASSHTSDRVGEQFF	TGCGCCAGCAGCCATACCTCGGACAGGGTCGGTGAGCAGTTCTTC
TRBD1	TRBV7-3	NA	TRBJ1-3	CASSQTGTGNTIYF	TGTGCCAGCAGCCAGACAGGGACTGGAAACACCATATATTTT
TRBD1	TRBV7-9	NA	TRBJ2-3	CASSLRQGADTQYF	TGTGCCAGCAGCCTAAGACAGGGGGCAGATACGCAGTATTTT
TRBD1	TRBV2	once	TRBJ1-2	CASREGQYGYTF	TGTGCCAGCAGGGAGGGACAGTATGGCTACACCTTC
TRBD2	TRBV11-2	NA	TRBJ2-2	CASSGRTSGANTGELFF	TGTGCCAGCAGCGGCCGGACTAGCGGAGCGAACACCGGGGAGCTGTTTTTT